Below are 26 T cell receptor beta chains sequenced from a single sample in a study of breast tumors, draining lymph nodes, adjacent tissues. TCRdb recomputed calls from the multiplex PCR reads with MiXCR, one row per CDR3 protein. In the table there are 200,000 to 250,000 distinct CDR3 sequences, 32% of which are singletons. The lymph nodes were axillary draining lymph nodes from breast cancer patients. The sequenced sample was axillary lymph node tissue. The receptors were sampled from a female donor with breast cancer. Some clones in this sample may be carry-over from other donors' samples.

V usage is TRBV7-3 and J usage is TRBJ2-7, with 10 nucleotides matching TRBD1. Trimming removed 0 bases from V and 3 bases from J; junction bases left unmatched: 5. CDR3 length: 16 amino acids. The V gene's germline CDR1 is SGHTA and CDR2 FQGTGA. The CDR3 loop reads CASSLTGTGEGYEQYF. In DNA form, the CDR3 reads TGTGCCAGCAGCTTAACTGGGACAGGGGAGGGCTACGAGCAGTACTTC.

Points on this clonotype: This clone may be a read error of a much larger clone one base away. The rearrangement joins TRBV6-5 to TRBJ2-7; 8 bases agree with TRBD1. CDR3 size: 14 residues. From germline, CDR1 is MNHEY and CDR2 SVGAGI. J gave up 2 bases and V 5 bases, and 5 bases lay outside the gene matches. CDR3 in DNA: TGTGCCAGCAGTGAGGGACAGGTTGCCTACGAGCAGTACTTC. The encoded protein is CASSEGQVAYEQYF.

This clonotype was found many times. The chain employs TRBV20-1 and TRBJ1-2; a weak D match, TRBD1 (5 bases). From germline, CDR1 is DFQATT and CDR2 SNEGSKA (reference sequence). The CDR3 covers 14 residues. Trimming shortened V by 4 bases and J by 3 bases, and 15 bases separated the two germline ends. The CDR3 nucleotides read TGCAGTGCTACTCGGGACGGGGCGGACTATGGCTACACCTTC. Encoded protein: CSATRDGADYGYTF.

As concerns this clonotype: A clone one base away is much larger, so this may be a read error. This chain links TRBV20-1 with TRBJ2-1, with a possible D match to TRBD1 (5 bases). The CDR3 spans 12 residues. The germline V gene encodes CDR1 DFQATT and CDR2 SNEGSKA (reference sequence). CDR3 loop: CSAKWKDNEPFF. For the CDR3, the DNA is TGCAGTGCTAAATGGAAGGACAATGAGCCGTTCTTC.

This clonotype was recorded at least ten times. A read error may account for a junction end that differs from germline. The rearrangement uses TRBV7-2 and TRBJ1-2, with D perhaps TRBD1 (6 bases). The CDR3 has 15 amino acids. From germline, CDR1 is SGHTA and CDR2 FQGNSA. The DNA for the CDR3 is TGTGCCAGCAGCTTAGGGGGGCAGGGGCAGCACGGCTACCCCTTC. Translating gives CASSLGGQGQHGYPF.

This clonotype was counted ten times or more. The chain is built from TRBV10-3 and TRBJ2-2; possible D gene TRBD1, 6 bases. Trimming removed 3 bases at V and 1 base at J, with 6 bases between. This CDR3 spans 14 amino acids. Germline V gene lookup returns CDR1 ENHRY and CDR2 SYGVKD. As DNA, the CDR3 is TGTGCCATCAGTGACAGGGGGAACACCGGGGAGCTGTTTTTT. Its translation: CAISDRGNTGELFF.

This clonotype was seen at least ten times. CDR3 coding DNA: TGTGCCAGCGGGGGGGGGGCTGATCAGCCCCAGCATTTT. It encodes CASGGGADQPQHF. This rearrangement joins TRBV2 to TRBJ1-5; D might be TRBD1 (6 bases). CDR3 length: 13 residues. V was trimmed by 8 bases and J by 5 bases, leaving 13 bases between them. The germline CDR1 and CDR2 sequences are SNHLY and FYNNEI.

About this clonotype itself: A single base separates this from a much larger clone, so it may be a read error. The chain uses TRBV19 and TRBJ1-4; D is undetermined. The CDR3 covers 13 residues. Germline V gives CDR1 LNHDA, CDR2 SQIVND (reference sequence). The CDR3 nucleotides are TGTGCCAGTAGTAATGTTGAGTGGGAAAGACTGTTTTTT. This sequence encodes CASSNVEWERLFF. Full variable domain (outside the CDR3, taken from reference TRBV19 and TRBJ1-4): DGGITQSPKYLFRKEGQNVTLSCEQNLNHDAMYWYRQDPGQGLRLIYYSQIVNDFQKGDIAEGYSVSREKKESFPLTVTSAQKNPTAFYLCASSNVEWERLFFGSGTQLSVL.

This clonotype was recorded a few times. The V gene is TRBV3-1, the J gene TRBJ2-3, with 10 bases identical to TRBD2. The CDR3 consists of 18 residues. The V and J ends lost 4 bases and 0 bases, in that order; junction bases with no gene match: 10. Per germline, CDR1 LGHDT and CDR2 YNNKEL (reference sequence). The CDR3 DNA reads TGTGCCAGCAGCCGAATAGCGGGAGGTACTGCTAGCACAGATACGCAGTATTTT. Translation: CASSRIAGGTASTDTQYF.

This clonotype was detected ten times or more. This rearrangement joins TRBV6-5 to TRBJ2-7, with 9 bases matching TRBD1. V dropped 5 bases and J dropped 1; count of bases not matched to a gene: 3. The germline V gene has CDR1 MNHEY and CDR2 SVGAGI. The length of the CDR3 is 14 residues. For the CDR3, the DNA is TGTGCCAGCAGTGACGGGACAGGGTCCTACGAGCAGTACTTC. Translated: CASSDGTGSYEQYF.

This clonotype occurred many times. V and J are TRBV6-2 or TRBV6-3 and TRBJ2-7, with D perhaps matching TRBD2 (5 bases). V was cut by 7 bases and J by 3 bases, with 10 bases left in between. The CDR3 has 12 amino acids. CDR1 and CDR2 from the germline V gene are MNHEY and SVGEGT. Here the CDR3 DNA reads TGTGCCAGCACTTTTGGGAGCTACGAGCAGTACTTC. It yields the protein CASTFGSYEQYF.

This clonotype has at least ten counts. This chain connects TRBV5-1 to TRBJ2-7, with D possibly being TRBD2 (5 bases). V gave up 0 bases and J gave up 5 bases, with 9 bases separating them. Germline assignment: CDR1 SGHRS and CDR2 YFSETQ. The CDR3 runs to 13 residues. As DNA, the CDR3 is TGCGCCAGCAGCTTGGCTAGCCCCAACGAGCAGTACTTC. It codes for CASSLASPNEQYF.

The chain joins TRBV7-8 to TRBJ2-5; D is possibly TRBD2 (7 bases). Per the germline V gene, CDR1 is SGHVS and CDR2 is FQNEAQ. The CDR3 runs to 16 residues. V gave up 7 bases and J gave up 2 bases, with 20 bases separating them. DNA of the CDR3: TGTGCCAGCAACCTGGTGCAGGGGAGGGGGCAAGAGACCCAGTACTTC. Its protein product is CASNLVQGRGQETQYF.

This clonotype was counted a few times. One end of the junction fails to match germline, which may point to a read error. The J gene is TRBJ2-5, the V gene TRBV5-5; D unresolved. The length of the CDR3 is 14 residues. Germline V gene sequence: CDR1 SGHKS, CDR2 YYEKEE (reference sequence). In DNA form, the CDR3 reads TGTGCCAGCAGCCTAGGACCCAACCAAGAGGCCCAGTACTTC. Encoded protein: CASSLGPNQEAQYF.

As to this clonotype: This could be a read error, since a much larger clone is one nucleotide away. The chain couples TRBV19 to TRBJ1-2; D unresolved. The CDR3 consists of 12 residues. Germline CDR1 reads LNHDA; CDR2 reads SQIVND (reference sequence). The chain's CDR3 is CAGSSGPYGYTF. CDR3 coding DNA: TGTGCCGGTAGTTCAGGACCCTATGGCTACACCTTC.

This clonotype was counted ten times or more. CDR3 sequence: CASKAGLVSGEQFF. In DNA form, the CDR3 reads TGTGCCAGCAAGGCGGGACTAGTATCTGGGGAGCAGTTCTTC. The chain uses TRBV2 and TRBJ2-1, with 8 bases aligning to TRBD2. This CDR3 comprises 14 residues. Looked up from germline, CDR1 is SNHLY and CDR2 is FYNNEI. V dropped 7 bases and J dropped 10; count of bases not matched to a gene: 12.

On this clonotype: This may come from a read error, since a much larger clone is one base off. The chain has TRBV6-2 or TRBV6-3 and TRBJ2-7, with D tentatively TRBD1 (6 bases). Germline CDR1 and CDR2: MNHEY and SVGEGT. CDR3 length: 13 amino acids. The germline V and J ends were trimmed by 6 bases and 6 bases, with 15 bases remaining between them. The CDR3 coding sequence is TGTGCCAGCAGACGGACAGAGCCACCCGAGCAGTACTTC. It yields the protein CASRRTEPPEQYF.

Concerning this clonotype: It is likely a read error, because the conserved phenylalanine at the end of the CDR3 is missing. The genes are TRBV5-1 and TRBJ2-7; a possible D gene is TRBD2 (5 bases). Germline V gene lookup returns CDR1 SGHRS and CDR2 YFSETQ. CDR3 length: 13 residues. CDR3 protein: CASSPDLAYDQYL. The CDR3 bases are TGCGCCAGCAGCCCGGACTTAGCCTACGACCAGTACCTC.

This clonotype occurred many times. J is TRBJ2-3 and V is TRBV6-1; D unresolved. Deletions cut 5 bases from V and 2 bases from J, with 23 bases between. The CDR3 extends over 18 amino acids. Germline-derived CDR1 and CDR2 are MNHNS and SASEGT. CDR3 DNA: TGTGCCAGCAGTTCCCGGGTCCGGAGAGCCCTGATCACAGATACGCAGTATTTT. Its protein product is CASSSRVRRALITDTQYF.

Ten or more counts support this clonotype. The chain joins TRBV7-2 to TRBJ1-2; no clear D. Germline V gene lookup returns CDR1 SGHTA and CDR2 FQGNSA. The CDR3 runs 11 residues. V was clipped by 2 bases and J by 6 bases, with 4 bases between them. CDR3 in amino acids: CASSLLDGYTF. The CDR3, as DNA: TGTGCCAGCAGCTTATTGGATGGCTACACCTTC.

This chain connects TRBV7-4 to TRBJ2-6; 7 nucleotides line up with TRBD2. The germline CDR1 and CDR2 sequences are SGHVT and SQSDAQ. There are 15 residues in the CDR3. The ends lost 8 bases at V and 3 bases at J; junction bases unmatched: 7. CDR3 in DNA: TGTGCCAGCGAGGGGAGGGGACTTGGGGCCAACGTCCTGACTTTC. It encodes CASEGRGLGANVLTF.

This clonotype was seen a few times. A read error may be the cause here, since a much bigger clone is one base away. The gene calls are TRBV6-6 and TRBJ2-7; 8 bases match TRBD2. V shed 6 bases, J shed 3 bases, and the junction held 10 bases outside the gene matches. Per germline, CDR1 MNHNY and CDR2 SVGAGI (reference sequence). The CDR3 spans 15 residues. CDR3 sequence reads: CASSHKSGRGYEQYF. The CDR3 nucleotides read TGTGCCAGCAGCCACAAGAGCGGGAGAGGCTACGAGCAGTACTTC.

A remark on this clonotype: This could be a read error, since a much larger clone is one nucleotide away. The CDR3 protein is CSASGRTSYAQYF. The CDR3 coding sequence is TGCAGTGCTAGCGGGAGGACCTCCTACGCGCAGTACTTC. The rearrangement uses TRBV20-1 and TRBJ2-7; 7 nucleotides agree with TRBD2. Germline V lookup: CDR1 DFQATT, CDR2 SNEGSKA (reference sequence). The CDR3 spans 13 residues.

The CDR3 DNA reads as TGCAGCGTTGATGGCTACCGAACAGGGACGGGTTCACCCCTCCACTTT. Translation: CSVDGYRTGTGSPLHF. The chain uses TRBV29-1 and TRBJ1-6; possible D gene TRBD1, 6 bases. The V end lost 3 bases, the J end lost 9 bases, and 21 bases lay between the germline ends. Per germline, CDR1 SQVTM and CDR2 ANQGSEA. The CDR3 covers 16 residues.

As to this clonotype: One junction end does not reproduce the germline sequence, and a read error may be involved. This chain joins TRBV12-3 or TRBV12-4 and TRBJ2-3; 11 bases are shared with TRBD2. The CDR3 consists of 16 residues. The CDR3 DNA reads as TGTACCAGCAGTCCCCGGACTAGCGGGAGCACAGATACGCAGTATTTT. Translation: CTSSPRTSGSTDTQYF.

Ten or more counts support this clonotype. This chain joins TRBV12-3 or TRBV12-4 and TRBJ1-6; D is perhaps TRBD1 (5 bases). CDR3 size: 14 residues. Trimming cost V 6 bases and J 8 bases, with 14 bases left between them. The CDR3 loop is CASRLGLEDSPLHF. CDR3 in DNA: TGTGCCAGCAGATTGGGACTGGAGGATTCACCCCTCCACTTT.